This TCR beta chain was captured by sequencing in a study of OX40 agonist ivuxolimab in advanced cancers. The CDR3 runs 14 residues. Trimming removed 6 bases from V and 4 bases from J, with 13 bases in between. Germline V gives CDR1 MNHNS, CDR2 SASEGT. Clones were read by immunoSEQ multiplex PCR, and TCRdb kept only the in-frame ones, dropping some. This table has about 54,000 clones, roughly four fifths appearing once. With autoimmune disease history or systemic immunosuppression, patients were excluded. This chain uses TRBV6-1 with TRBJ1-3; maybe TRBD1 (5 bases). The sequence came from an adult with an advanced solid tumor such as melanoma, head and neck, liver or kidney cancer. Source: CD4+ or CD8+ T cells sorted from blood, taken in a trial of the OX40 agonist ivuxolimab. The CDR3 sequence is CASRGGTGGNTIYF. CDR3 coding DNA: TGTGCCAGCAGGGGGGGGACGGGAGGAAACACCATATATTTT.